By frequency in the sample, the clone carrying this T cell receptor (beta chain) is hyperexpanded. Its target is not known. This entry is derived from a study of PD-1 blockade in classical Hodgkin lymphoma. Indicated time point: newly diagnosed, previously untreated cHL patient sample. Thawed PBMCs were subjected to magnetic negative selection, which yielded isolated CD8+ T cells. What served as comparison were PBMCs in newly diagnosed, untreated classical Hodgkin lymphoma. Only in-frame clones appear in the TCRdb table, and some are missing; sequencing was by immunoSEQ multiplex PCR. Altogether about 4,200 clones are present, roughly 77% being singletons, with the ten largest covering about an eighth. Study-wide points: Newly diagnosed patients had baseline TCR diversity that was reportedly lower than that of healthy donors.

The ends were cut back, 3 bases at V and 3 bases at J, with 9 bases in the middle. Germline CDR1 and CDR2: LNHDA and SQIVND (reference sequence). The CDR3 length is 13 residues. The TCR originated in a human donor with classical Hodgkin lymphoma. The chain employs TRBV19 and TRBJ2-7; D ambiguous. Material for sequencing was CD8+ T cells from blood. The CDR3 region is CASSMTAVYEQYF. In DNA form, the CDR3 reads TGTGCCAGTAGTATGACGGCCGTCTACGAGCAGTACTTC.